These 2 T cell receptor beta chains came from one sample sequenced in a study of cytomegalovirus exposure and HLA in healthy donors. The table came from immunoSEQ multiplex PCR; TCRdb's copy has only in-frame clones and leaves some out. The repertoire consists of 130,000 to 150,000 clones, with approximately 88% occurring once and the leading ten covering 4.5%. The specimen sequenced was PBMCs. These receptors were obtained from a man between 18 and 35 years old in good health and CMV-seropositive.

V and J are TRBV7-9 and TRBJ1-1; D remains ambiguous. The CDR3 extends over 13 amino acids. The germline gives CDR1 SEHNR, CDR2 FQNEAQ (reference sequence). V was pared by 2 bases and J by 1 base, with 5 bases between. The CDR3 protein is CASSLKANTEAFF. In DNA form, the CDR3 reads TGTGCCAGCAGCTTAAAAGCGAACACTGAAGCTTTCTTT.

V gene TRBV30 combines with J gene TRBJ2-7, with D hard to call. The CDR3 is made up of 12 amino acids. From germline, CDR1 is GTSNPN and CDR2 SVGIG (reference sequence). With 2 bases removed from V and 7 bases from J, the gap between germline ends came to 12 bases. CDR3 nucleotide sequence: TGTGCCTGGAGTTTCAGTGCTCTGGAGCAGTACTTC. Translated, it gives CAWSFSALEQYF.